This T cell receptor beta chain appears in the sequencing data of a study of CD8+ T cells in alopecia areata. Notes on the study in general: While tofacitinib was given, many expanded lesional clones persisted in scalp and blood. A single nonresponder leaves the baseline CD8+ expansion link to response uncertain. Administration of tofacitinib significantly diminished scalp clonality and expanded CD8+ clones within the top 100.

Remarks on this clone: What it recognizes is unknown.

This CDR3 comprises 14 residues. The V gene lost 3 bases and the J gene lost 1 base, with 8 bases spanning the gap. In germline, CDR1 is MDHEN, CDR2 SYDVKM. RNA was extracted and reverse transcribed into cDNA as the sequencing template. Produced via immunoSEQ multiplex PCR; TCRdb's table is partial and in-frame only. The sample yields about 180,000 clones, less than 70% seen once. Treatment noted: oral pan-JAK inhibitor, 5-10 mg twice daily. Those with alopecia areata gave lesional scalp punch biopsies and peripheral blood. The gene calls are TRBV28 and TRBJ2-3; a possible D gene is TRBD2 (5 bases). Specimen: CD8+ T cells sorted from blood, collected at week 24, from a patient treated with tofacitinib. The receptor comes from a human donor with alopecia areata. The CDR3 sequence is CASSFLAGTDTQYF. Written as DNA, the CDR3 is TGTGCCAGCAGTTTTCTAGCCGGCACAGATACGCAGTATTTT.